The 8 T cell receptor beta chains below all came from one sample that was sequenced in a study of shared clonotypes between healthy human individuals. The table came from immunoSEQ multiplex PCR; TCRdb's copy has only in-frame clones and leaves some out. The sample lists around 500,000 clones, around 78% occurring once. The sequenced sample consisted of PBMCs. The receptors originated from a woman aged 40 to 55 in good health. Some clones in this sample may be carry-over from other donors' samples.

This clone was picked up a small number of times. This CDR3 reads CASSPLQENTEAFF. CDR3 bases: TGTGCCAGCTCACCACTTCAGGAGAACACTGAAGCTTTCTTT. This chain uses TRBV18 with TRBJ1-1; unclear D gene. CDR1 is KGHSH and CDR2 is LQKENI in the germline V gene. The CDR3 has 14 residues. Trimming removed 1 base from V and 1 base from J, with 7 bases in between.

This chain joins TRBV28 and TRBJ2-5; no clear D. With the DNA end fitting TRBJ2-7 better, the J assignment may be wrong. Germline V lookup: CDR1 MDHEN, CDR2 SYDVKM. The CDR3 is made up of 13 amino acids. The CDR3 spells CASRRLQWYEQYF. The CDR3 nucleotides are TGTGCCAGCCGGAGACTGCAGTGGTACGAGCAGTACTTC.

The J gene is TRBJ1-5, the V gene TRBV6-1; D unclear. The CDR3 consists of 14 residues. Germline V gene lookup returns CDR1 MNHNS and CDR2 SASEGT. With 1 base removed from V and 5 bases from J, the gap between germline ends came to 9 bases. The CDR3 nucleotides are TGTGCCAGCAGTGAAGGGAGGTCCCATCAGCCCCAGCATTTT. It codes for CASSEGRSHQPQHF.

V and J are TRBV5-1 and TRBJ2-3, with 12 bases matching TRBD1. CDR1 SGHRS and CDR2 YFSETQ come from the germline V gene. The CDR3 has 16 residues. Trimming cost V 4 bases and J 3 bases; bases outside gene matches: 6. The CDR3: CASSPPGQGATDTQYF. Here the CDR3 DNA reads TGCGCCAGCAGCCCCCCGGGACAGGGGGCAACAGATACGCAGTATTTT.

V is TRBV30 and J is TRBJ2-7; no clear D gene. Trimming cost V 0 bases and J 3 bases, with 18 bases left between them. CDR3 size: 16 residues. Germline CDR1 is GTSNPN and CDR2 is SVGIG (reference sequence). The CDR3 coding sequence is TGTGCCTGGAGTGTCTCAGGCCTCGCGGTCCTCTACGAGCAGTACTTC. Amino acid sequence: CAWSVSGLAVLYEQYF.

The V gene is TRBV30, the J gene TRBJ2-7; D not resolved. V lost 3 bases and J 4 bases, leaving 7 bases between the germline ends. From germline, CDR1 is GTSNPN and CDR2 SVGIG (reference sequence). The CDR3 spans 11 residues. In DNA form, the CDR3 reads TGTGCCTGGAGATCCGAGTACGAGCAGTACTTC. Amino acids: CAWRSEYEQYF.

The chain employs TRBV10-2 and TRBJ2-7; D is perhaps TRBD1 (6 bases). CDR1 is WSHSY, CDR2 SAAADI, per germline. V shed 6 bases and J shed 0 bases, with 9 bases lying between them. The CDR3 totals 13 residues. CDR3: CASRDSGSYEQYF. CDR3 sequence (DNA): TGCGCCAGCAGGGACAGTGGCTCCTACGAGCAGTACTTC.

The CDR3 reads CASSPWTDSGVEQYF. CDR3 sequence (DNA): TGTGCCAGCAGCCCCTGGACGGACTCCGGGGTCGAGCAGTACTTC. The chain has TRBV5-4 and TRBJ2-7; the D gene is possibly TRBD2 (5 bases). The CDR3 runs 15 residues. V dropped 4 bases and J dropped 6 bases, with 20 bases sitting between them. Germline V gene sequence: CDR1 SGHNT, CDR2 YYREEE (reference sequence).